Sequencing of this T cell receptor beta chain was carried out in a study of control samples from healthy donors and cancer patients. CDR1 LNHDA and CDR2 SQIVND come from the germline V gene (reference sequence). This CDR3 contains 15 residues. V shed 3 bases and J shed 0 bases, with 9 bases lying between them. The data were produced by immunoSEQ multiplex PCR, yet TCRdb's version contains in-frame clones alone and is incomplete. The sample lists 120,000 or so clones, around 90% seen once, with roughly 8.6% in the top ten. The TCR comes from a man aged 18 to 29 in good health. Input material: blood. The chain has TRBV19 and TRBJ1-5; D is unclear. CDR3 sequence: CASSIWQTSNQPQHF. The CDR3, as DNA: TGTGCCAGTAGTATTTGGCAGACTAGCAATCAGCCCCAGCATTTT.